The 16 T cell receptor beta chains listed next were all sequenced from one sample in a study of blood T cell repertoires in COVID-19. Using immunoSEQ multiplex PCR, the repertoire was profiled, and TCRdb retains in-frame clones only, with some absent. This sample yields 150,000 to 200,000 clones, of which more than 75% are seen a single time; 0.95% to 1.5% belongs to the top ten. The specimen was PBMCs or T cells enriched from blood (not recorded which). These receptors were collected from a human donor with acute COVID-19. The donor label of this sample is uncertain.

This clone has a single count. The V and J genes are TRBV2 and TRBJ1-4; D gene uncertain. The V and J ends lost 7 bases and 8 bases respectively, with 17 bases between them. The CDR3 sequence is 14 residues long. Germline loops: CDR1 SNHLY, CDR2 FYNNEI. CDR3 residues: CASNRGIPREKLFF. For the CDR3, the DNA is TGTGCCAGCAATCGAGGTATTCCCCGGGAAAAACTGTTTTTT.

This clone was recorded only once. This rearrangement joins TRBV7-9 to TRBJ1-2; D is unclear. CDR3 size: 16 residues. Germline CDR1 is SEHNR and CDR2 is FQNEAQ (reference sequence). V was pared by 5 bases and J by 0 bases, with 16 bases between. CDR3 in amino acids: CASSVNRDPPNYGYTF. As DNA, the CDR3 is TGTGCCAGCAGCGTCAACCGGGATCCCCCTAACTATGGCTACACCTTC.

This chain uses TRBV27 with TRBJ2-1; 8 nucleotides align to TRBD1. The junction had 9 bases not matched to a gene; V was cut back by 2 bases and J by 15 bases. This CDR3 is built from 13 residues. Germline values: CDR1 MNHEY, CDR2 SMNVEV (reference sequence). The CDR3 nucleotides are TGTGCCAGCAGTTTAGACAGGGGTGGACGGGCGTTCTTC. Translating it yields CASSLDRGGRAFF.

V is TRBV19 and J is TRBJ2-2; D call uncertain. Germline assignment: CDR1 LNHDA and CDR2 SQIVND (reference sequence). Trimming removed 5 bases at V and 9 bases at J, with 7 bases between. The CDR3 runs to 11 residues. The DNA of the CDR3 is TGTGCCAGTAGTCGAGACAGGGAGCTGTTTTTT. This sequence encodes CASSRDRELFF. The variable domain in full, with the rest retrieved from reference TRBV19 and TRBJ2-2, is DGGITQSPKYLFRKEGQNVTLSCEQNLNHDAMYWYRQDPGQGLRLIYYSQIVNDFQKGDIAEGYSVSREKKESFPLTVTSAQKNPTAFYLCASSRDRELFFGEGSRLTVL.

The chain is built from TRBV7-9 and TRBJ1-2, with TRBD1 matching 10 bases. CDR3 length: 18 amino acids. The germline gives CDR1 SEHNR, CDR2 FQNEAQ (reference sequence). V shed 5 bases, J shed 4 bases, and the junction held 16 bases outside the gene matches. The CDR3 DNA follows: TGTGCCAGCAGCCCTCCAACGGGACAGGGGCGTACTGGCTATGGCTACACCTTC. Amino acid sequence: CASSPPTGQGRTGYGYTF.

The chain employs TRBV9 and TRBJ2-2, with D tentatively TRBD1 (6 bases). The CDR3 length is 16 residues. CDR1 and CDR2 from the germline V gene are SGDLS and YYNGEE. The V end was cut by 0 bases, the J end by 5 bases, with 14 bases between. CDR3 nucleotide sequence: TGTGCCAGCAGCGTAGGGAGAAGGGACAATACCGGGGAGCTGTTTTTT. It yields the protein CASSVGRRDNTGELFF.

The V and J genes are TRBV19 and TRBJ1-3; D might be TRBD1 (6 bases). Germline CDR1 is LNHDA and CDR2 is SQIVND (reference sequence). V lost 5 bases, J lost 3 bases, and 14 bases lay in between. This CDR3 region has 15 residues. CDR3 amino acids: CASSLGTSIGNTIYF. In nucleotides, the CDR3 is TGTGCCAGTAGTCTCGGGACATCCATTGGAAACACCATATATTTT.

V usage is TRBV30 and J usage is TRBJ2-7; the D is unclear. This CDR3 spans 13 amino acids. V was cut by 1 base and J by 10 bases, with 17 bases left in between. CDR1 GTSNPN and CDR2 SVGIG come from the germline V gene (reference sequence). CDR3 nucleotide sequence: TGTGCCTGGAGTGCTGCCCCGGTACGAGAACAGTACTTC. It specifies CAWSAAPVREQYF.

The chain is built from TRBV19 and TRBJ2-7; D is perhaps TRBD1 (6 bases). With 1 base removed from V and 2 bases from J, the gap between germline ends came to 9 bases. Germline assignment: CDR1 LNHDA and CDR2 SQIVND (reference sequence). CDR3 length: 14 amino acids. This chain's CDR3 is CASSIGQATYEQYF. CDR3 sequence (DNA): TGTGCCAGTAGTATAGGACAGGCTACCTACGAGCAGTACTTC.

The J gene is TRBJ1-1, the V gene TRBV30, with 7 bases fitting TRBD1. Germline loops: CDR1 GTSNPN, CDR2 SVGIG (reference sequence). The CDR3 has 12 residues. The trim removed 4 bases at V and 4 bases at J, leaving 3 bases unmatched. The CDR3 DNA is TGTGCCTGGACTACAGGGGCCACTGAAGCTTTCTTT. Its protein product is CAWTTGATEAFF.

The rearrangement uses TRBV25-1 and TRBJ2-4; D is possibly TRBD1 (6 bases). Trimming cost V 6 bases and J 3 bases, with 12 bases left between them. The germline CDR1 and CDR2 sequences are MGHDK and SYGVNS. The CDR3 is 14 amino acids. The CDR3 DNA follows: TGTGCCAGCAGGGGGGCAGGGGTCAAAAACATTCAGTACTTC. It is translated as CASRGAGVKNIQYF. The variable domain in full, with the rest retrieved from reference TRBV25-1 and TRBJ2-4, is EADIYQTPRYLVIGTGKKITLECSQTMGHDKMYWYQQDPGMELHLIHYSYGVNSTEKGDLSSESTVSRIRTEHFPLTLESARPSHTSQYLCASRGAGVKNIQYFGAGTRLSVL.

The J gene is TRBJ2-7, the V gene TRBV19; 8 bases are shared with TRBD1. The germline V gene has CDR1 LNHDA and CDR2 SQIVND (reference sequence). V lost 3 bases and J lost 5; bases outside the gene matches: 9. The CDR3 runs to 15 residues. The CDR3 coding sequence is TGTGCCAGTAGTATGACGCGGACAGGGTCCCACGAGCAGTACTTC. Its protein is CASSMTRTGSHEQYF.

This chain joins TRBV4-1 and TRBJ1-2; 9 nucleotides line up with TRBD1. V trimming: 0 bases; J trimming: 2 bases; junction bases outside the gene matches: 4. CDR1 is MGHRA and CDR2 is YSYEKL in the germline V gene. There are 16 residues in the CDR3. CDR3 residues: CASSQDLGQGNYGYTF. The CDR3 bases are TGCGCCAGCAGCCAAGATTTGGGACAGGGCAACTATGGCTACACCTTC.

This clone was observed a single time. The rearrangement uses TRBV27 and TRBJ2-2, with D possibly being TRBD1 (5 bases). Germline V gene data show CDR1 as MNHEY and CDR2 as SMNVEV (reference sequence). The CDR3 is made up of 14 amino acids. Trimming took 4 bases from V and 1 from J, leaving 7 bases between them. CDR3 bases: TGTGCCAGCAGTTACCAGGGGAACACCGGGGAGCTGTTTTTT. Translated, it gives CASSYQGNTGELFF.

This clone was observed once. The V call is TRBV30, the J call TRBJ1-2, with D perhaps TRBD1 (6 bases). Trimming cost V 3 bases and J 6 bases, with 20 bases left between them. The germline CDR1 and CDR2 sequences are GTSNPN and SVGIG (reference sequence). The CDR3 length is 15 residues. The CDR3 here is CAWSQDRIDLHGYTF. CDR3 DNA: TGTGCCTGGAGCCAAGACAGGATTGACCTTCATGGCTACACCTTC. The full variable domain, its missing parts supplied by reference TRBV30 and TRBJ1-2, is SQTIHQWPATLVQPVGSPLSLECTVEGTSNPNLYWYRQAAGRGLQLLFYSVGIGQISSEVPQNLSASRPQDRQFILSSKKLLLSDSGFYLCAWSQDRIDLHGYTFGSGTRLTVV.

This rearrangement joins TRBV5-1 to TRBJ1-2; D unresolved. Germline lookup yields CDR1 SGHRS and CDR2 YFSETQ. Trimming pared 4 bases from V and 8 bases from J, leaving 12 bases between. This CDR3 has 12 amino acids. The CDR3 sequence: CASSRSGGGYTF. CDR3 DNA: TGCGCCAGCAGCCGCTCCGGCGGCGGCTACACCTTC. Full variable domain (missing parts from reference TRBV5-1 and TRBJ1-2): KAGVTQTPRYLIKTRGQQVTLSCSPISGHRSVSWYQQTPGQGLQFLFEYFSETQRNKGNFPGRFSGRQFSNSRSEMNVSTLELGDSALYLCASSRSGGGYTFGSGTRLTVV.